The 30 T cell receptor beta chains below all came from one sample that was sequenced in a study of T cells in Graves' hyperthyroidism and ophthalmopathy. Using RNA transcripts as the source, TCR beta CDR3 regions were amplified. TCR CDR3 underwent first-round RT-PCR with the HTBI primer set. A single record per CDR3 protein comes from TCRdb applying MiXCR to the multiplex PCR reads. In the table there are under 400,000 distinct CDR3 sequences, about a sixth of which are singletons. Sequenced material: blood. Source of these receptors: a woman aged 18-29 years with Graves' hyperthyroidism that later progressed to Graves' ophthalmopathy.

This clonotype was found many times. CDR3 in amino acids: CASSYSTGAYEQYF. The DNA of the CDR3 is TGTGCCAGCAGTTACTCGACGGGGGCCTACGAGCAGTACTTC. The rearrangement uses TRBV6-2 or TRBV6-3 and TRBJ2-7, with D perhaps matching TRBD2 (6 bases). The CDR3 is 14 amino acids. V gave up 0 bases and J gave up 2 bases, with 8 bases separating them. The V gene's germline CDR1 is MNHEY and CDR2 SVGEGT.

The chain uses TRBV29-1 and TRBJ2-1; no firm D call. CDR1 is SQVTM, CDR2 ANQGSEA, per germline. Trimming pared 5 bases from V and 9 bases from J, leaving 8 bases between. The CDR3 sequence is 10 residues long. The CDR3 is CSVSGVEQFF. The CDR3 DNA reads as TGCAGCGTTAGTGGCGTTGAGCAGTTCTTC.

This clonotype was seen at least ten times. The chain employs TRBV28 and TRBJ2-5; D possibly corresponds to TRBD2 (5 bases). The germline CDR1 and CDR2 sequences are MDHEN and SYDVKM. CDR3 length: 13 residues. Trimming took off 5 bases at V and 1 base at J, with 8 bases between the two ends. Here the CDR3 DNA reads TGTGCCAGCAGTCCTGCGGGCCAAGAGACCCAGTACTTC. This codes for CASSPAGQETQYF.

There are many counts of this clonotype. The J gene is TRBJ1-4, the V gene TRBV2, with 7 bases lining up with TRBD1. Per the germline V gene, CDR1 is SNHLY and CDR2 is FYNNEI. Trimming took 4 bases from V and 0 from J; bases not matched to a gene: 2. This CDR3 contains 15 residues. The CDR3 DNA reads TGTGCCAGCAGTGGGACAGGTGCAACTAATGAAAAACTGTTTTTT. Its protein product is CASSGTGATNEKLFF.

In the case of this clonotype: Mismatch with germline at one junction end may stem from a read error. The chain employs TRBV19 and TRBJ2-6; TRBD2 matches at 8 bases. The CDR3 is 16 residues long. The V gene's germline CDR1 is LNHDA and CDR2 SQIVND (reference sequence). The CDR3, as DNA: TGTGCCAGTAGTATACTAGCGGGCTCTGGGGCCAACGTCCCGACTTTC. Amino acids: CASSILAGSGANVPTF.

This clonotype was detected many times. This chain links TRBV6-1 with TRBJ2-1; D is uncertain. The CDR3 is made up of 13 amino acids. Germline CDR1 MNHNS, CDR2 SASEGT. The ends were cut back, 6 bases at V and 8 bases at J, with 14 bases in the middle. This CDR3 reads CASSHSPIHEQFF. In DNA, the CDR3 is TGTGCCAGCAGCCATTCCCCGATCCATGAGCAGTTCTTC.

The rearrangement joins TRBV19 to TRBJ2-5; D remains unclear. The germline V and J ends were trimmed by 0 bases and 2 bases, with 13 bases remaining between them. Per the germline V gene, CDR1 is LNHDA and CDR2 is SQIVND (reference sequence). The CDR3 runs 16 residues. CDR3 region: CASSIESRITQETQYF. CDR3 in DNA: TGTGCCAGTAGTATAGAATCCAGGATCACTCAAGAGACCCAGTACTTC.

In this sample, this clonotype turned up a few times. The rearrangement links TRBV27 to TRBJ2-7, with D maybe TRBD2 (6 bases). Deletions cut 5 bases from V and 8 bases from J, with 22 bases between. In germline, CDR1 is MNHEY, CDR2 SMNVEV (reference sequence). CDR3 size: 15 residues. CDR3 sequence: CASSPLRTKGFQQYF. CDR3 DNA: TGTGCCAGCAGTCCGCTCAGGACTAAGGGCTTCCAGCAGTACTTC.

V and J are TRBV19 and TRBJ1-5; TRBD1 is a possible D gene (5 bases). Germline V gene data show CDR1 as LNHDA and CDR2 as SQIVND (reference sequence). CDR3 length: 13 residues. Trimming removed 8 bases at V and 6 bases at J, with 14 bases between. CDR3 nucleotide sequence: TGTGCCAGTGCTTATTCCGGGGGTCAGCCCCAGCATTTT. This encodes CASAYSGGQPQHF.

The chain carries TRBV5-1 and TRBJ2-3; tentatively, D is TRBD1 or TRBD2 (5 bases each). Germline CDR1 is SGHRS and CDR2 is YFSETQ. This CDR3 contains 17 residues. The V end was cut by 0 bases, the J end by 2 bases, with 16 bases between. Here the CDR3 reads CASSLGVSGGHTDTQYF. The CDR3 region has the DNA TGCGCCAGCAGCTTGGGCGTCTCCGGAGGACACACAGATACGCAGTATTTT.

The V call is TRBV20-1, the J call TRBJ1-5; D ambiguous. In germline, CDR1 is DFQATT, CDR2 SNEGSKA (reference sequence). The CDR3 spans 13 residues. As DNA, the CDR3 is TGCAGCTGTGGTACACTATACAATCAGCCCCAGCATTTT. Translated: CSCGTLYNQPQHF.

This clonotype was detected only once. A much larger clonotype is one base distant, so this may be a read error. DNA of the CDR3: TGTGCCAGCAGCTCCCCACCGGGGAAGAACGGGACAGGGGGCAACACAGATACGCAGTATTTT. It specifies CASSSPPGKNGTGGNTDTQYF. The rearrangement joins TRBV7-2 to TRBJ2-3; TRBD1 matches 12 bases. Per germline, CDR1 SGHTA and CDR2 FQGNSA. The CDR3 totals 21 residues. V dropped 4 bases and J dropped 2; count of bases not matched to a gene: 19.

This clonotype was recorded many times. The CDR3 DNA sequence: TGCGCCAGCAGTGGCGGGTGGAATGAGAAGCCCCAGCATTTT. Translating gives CASSGGWNEKPQHF. This chain uses TRBV10-2 with TRBJ1-5; no reliable D call. V shed 4 bases and J shed 8 bases, with 15 bases lying between them. The CDR3 runs 14 residues. CDR1 is WSHSY, CDR2 SAAADI, per germline.

The rearrangement links TRBV5-1 to TRBJ2-2; TRBD1 agrees at 7 bases. V was pared by 4 bases and J by 7 bases, with 10 bases of the junction left unmatched. Germline CDR1 and CDR2: SGHRS and YFSETQ. CDR3 length: 15 residues. CDR3 region: CASSREQGSGGELFF. CDR3 nucleotides: TGCGCCAGCAGCCGGGAACAGGGGAGTGGCGGGGAGCTGTTTTTT.

The J gene is TRBJ1-1, the V gene TRBV11-2, with D uncertain. In germline, CDR1 is SGHAT, CDR2 FQNNGV. Trimming pared 2 bases from V and 4 bases from J, leaving 8 bases between. This CDR3 spans 13 amino acids. CDR3 sequence reads: CASSLMGATEAFF. The CDR3 coding sequence is TGTGCCAGCAGCTTAATGGGTGCCACTGAAGCTTTCTTT.

The chain joins TRBV3-1 to TRBJ2-5; the D is unclear. Germline CDR1 is LGHDT and CDR2 is YNNKEL (reference sequence). The ends were cut back, 2 bases at V and 2 bases at J, with 9 bases in the middle. The CDR3 has 14 residues. The CDR3 loop is CASSQSTRQETQYF. For the CDR3, the DNA is TGTGCCAGCAGCCAATCCACTCGGCAAGAGACCCAGTACTTC.

In its sample, this clonotype was seen many times. This rearrangement joins TRBV7-2 to TRBJ2-1; 9 bases align to TRBD1. The J segment lost 7 bases and the V segment lost 5 bases, leaving 12 bases of the junction unmatched. The germline V gene has CDR1 SGHTA and CDR2 FQGNSA. This CDR3 contains 16 residues. CDR3: CASSLGRDRVGNEQFF. DNA for the CDR3: TGTGCCAGCAGCCTTGGCCGGGACAGGGTGGGTAATGAGCAGTTCTTC.

This clonotype was counted ten times or more. V is TRBV28 and J is TRBJ2-4, with TRBD2 matching over 7 bases. This CDR3 comprises 19 residues. Trimming removed 3 bases from V and 0 bases from J; junction bases left unmatched: 14. CDR1 is MDHEN and CDR2 is SYDVKM in the germline V gene. The CDR3 DNA sequence: TGTGCCAGCAGTTTTCGGGGGGAATCCCCGATACTAGCCAAAAACATTCAGTACTTC. Amino acid sequence: CASSFRGESPILAKNIQYF.

In this sample, this clonotype turned up many times. This chain joins TRBV13 and TRBJ2-7; 13 bases fit TRBD2. CDR3 length: 14 amino acids. Germline V gene data show CDR1 as PRHDT and CDR2 as FYEKMQ (reference sequence). Trimming took 4 bases from V and 4 from J; bases not matched to a gene: 1. The CDR3 sequence is CASSSTSGRYEQYF. Written as DNA, the CDR3 is TGTGCCAGCAGCTCGACTAGCGGGAGGTACGAGCAGTACTTC. The full variable domain, rest sourced from reference TRBV13 and TRBJ2-7, is AAGVIQSPRHLIKEKRETATLKCYPIPRHDTVYWYQQGPGQDPQFLISFYEKMQSDKGSIPDRFSAQQFSDYHSELNMSSLELGDSALYFCASSSTSGRYEQYFGPGTRLTVT.

This clonotype was detected many times. V is TRBV2 and J is TRBJ1-1, with D unclear. Germline V gene data show CDR1 as SNHLY and CDR2 as FYNNEI. V lost 4 bases, J lost 7 bases, and 4 bases lay in between. The CDR3 has 10 residues. CDR3 nucleotides: TGTGCCAGCAGTGGAGTTGAAGCTTTCTTT. Its protein product is CASSGVEAFF.

This clonotype was recorded many times. The chain employs TRBV3-1 and TRBJ2-5; possibly TRBD1 or TRBD2 for D (5 bases each). With 4 bases removed from V and 5 bases from J, the gap between germline ends came to 20 bases. The germline CDR1 and CDR2 sequences are LGHDT and YNNKEL (reference sequence). The CDR3 is 16 amino acids. CDR3 protein: CASSPSRRTWRETQYF. Here the CDR3 DNA reads TGTGCCAGCAGCCCATCACGCAGGACATGGAGGGAGACCCAGTACTTC.

Ten or more counts support this clonotype. The rearrangement joins TRBV3-1 to TRBJ2-1, with 7 bases fitting TRBD2. Germline loops: CDR1 LGHDT, CDR2 YNNKEL (reference sequence). V gave up 1 base and J gave up 2 bases; unmatched junction bases: 8. This CDR3 contains 17 residues. The DNA for the CDR3 is TGTGCCAGCAGCCAAGTTGGCGGGAGAGGAACCTACAATGAGCAGTTCTTC. This translates into CASSQVGGRGTYNEQFF.

This clonotype was found a few times. The chain has TRBV15 and TRBJ2-7; 7 bases align to TRBD2. The CDR3 is made up of 15 amino acids. Trimming at V came to 3 bases and at J to 3 bases, leaving 8 bases not matched to a gene. Germline lookup yields CDR1 LNHNV and CDR2 YYDKDF (reference sequence). In DNA, the CDR3 is TGTGCCACCAGCAGGGACCGGGACTACAGCTACGAGCAGTACTTC. Its protein is CATSRDRDYSYEQYF.

The genes are TRBV15 and TRBJ2-1; 8 positions agree with TRBD2. Unmatched junction bases numbered 15, after V lost 0 bases and J lost 5 bases. The CDR3 length is 19 residues. CDR1 LNHNV and CDR2 YYDKDF come from the germline V gene (reference sequence). This chain's CDR3 is CATSRDLPAGVPPNNEQFF. The CDR3 region has the DNA TGTGCCACCAGCAGAGATCTGCCAGCGGGAGTCCCACCAAACAATGAGCAGTTCTTC.

This clonotype was recorded many times. V gene TRBV11-1 combines with J gene TRBJ2-3; D remains unclear. Trimming took off 2 bases at V and 0 bases at J, with 12 bases between the two ends. Germline-derived CDR1 and CDR2 are SGHAT and FQDESV (reference sequence). The CDR3 has 16 amino acids. In DNA form, the CDR3 reads TGTGCCAGCAGCTTAAGTGGCTACCCTAGCACAGATACGCAGTATTTT. Its protein product is CASSLSGYPSTDTQYF.

This clonotype occurred many times. The chain combines TRBV20-1 with TRBJ2-5; 7 bases are shared with TRBD1. The V and J ends lost 0 bases and 3 bases, in that order; junction bases with no gene match: 7. CDR3 size: 15 residues. Germline CDR1 reads DFQATT; CDR2 reads SNEGSKA (reference sequence). This CDR3 is CSARETGLSKETQYF. As DNA, the CDR3 is TGCAGTGCTAGAGAGACAGGGTTAAGTAAAGAGACCCAGTACTTC.

The J gene is TRBJ2-2, the V gene TRBV19; 10 nucleotides agree with TRBD1. Looked up from germline, CDR1 is LNHDA and CDR2 is SQIVND (reference sequence). The V and J ends lost 5 bases and 3 bases, in that order; junction bases with no gene match: 6. The CDR3 is 16 residues long. The CDR3 region has the DNA TGTGCCAGTAGTTACCGGGACAGGGGTCACACCGGGGAGCTGTTTTTT. This sequence encodes CASSYRDRGHTGELFF. The complete variable domain, with remaining parts taken from reference TRBV19 and TRBJ2-2, reads DGGITQSPKYLFRKEGQNVTLSCEQNLNHDAMYWYRQDPGQGLRLIYYSQIVNDFQKGDIAEGYSVSREKKESFPLTVTSAQKNPTAFYLCASSYRDRGHTGELFFGEGSRLTVL.

In this sample, this clonotype turned up many times. This chain links TRBV28 with TRBJ2-7, with D possibly matching TRBD2 (6 bases). V was cut by 1 base and J by 6 bases, with 7 bases left in between. CDR1 is MDHEN, CDR2 SYDVKM, per germline. The CDR3 runs 12 residues. The CDR3: CASSLSGGEQYF. In nucleotides, the CDR3 is TGTGCCAGCAGTTTATCCGGGGGCGAGCAGTACTTC. The complete variable domain, with remaining parts taken from reference TRBV28 and TRBJ2-7, reads DVKVTQSSRYLVKRTGEKVFLECVQDMDHENMFWYRQDPGLGLRLIYFSYDVKMKEKGDIPEGYSVSREKKERFSLILESASTNQTSMYLCASSLSGGEQYFGPGTRLTVT.

This clonotype was seen at least ten times. The chain employs TRBV29-1 and TRBJ2-3; 7 positions agree with TRBD2. Unmatched junction bases numbered 4, after V lost 4 bases and J lost 3 bases. CDR3 length: 13 residues. Germline CDR1 is SQVTM and CDR2 is ANQGSEA. The CDR3 reads CSVAGGFTDTQYF. For the CDR3, the DNA is TGCAGCGTTGCGGGAGGATTTACAGATACGCAGTATTTT.

The chain links TRBV6-4 to TRBJ2-2, with no clear D. The CDR3 is 13 residues long. Per the germline V gene, CDR1 is MRHNA and CDR2 is SNTAGT. V was cut by 8 bases and J by 7 bases, with 14 bases left in between. The CDR3 coding sequence is TGTGCCAGCGCCTGGGTTGACGGCGGGGAGCTGTTTTTT. This translates into CASAWVDGGELFF.